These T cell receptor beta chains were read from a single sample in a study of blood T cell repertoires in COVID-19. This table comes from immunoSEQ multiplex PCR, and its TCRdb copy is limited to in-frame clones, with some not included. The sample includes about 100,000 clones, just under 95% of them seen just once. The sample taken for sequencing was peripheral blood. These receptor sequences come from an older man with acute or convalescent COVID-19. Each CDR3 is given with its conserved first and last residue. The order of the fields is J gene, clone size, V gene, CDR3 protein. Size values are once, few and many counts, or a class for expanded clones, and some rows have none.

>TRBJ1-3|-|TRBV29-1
CGTDSYSGNTIYF
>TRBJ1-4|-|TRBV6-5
CASSYSGAGEKLFF
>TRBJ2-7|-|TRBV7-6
CASSPRVMSYEQYF
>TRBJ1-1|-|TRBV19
CASRNRNTEAFF
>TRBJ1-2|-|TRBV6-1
CASSEGGPPRGYTF
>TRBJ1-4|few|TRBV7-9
CASSYMGGVLTNEKLFF
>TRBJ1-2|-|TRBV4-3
CASSQVRGAHTF
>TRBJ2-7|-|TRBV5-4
CASSLEGDPYEQYF
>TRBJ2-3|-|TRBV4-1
CASSQGGVPTDTQYF
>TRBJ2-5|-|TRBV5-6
CASSSQGGRETQYF
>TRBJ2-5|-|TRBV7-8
CASSLRASRPQETQYF
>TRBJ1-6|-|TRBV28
CASSFLRNSPLHF
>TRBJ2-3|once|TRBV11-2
CASSLVNILGADTQYF
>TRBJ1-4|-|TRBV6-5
CASKTVGSGVEKLFF
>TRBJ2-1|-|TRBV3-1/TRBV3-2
CASSQERGTYNEQFF
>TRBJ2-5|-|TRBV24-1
CATGQGNGETQYF
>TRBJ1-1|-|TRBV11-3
CASSLQGNTEAFF
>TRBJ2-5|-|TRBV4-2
CASSSTGTSRETQYF
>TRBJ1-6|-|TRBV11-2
CASSLVTNVHSPLHF
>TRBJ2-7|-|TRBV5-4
CASSSFNRGDPYEQYF
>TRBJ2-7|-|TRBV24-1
CATRGAYEQYF
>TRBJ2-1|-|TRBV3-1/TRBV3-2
CASSQDRGLLAEQFF
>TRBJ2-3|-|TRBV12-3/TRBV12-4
CASSAGNPTQYF
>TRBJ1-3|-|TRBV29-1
CSVGVGSSGNTIYF
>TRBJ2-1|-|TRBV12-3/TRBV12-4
CASTQDYRKQFF
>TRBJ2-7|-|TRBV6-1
CASSDFASKLYEQYF
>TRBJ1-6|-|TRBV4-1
CASSPQVGGSPLHF
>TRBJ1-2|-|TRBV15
CATSRGGQGAIGYGYTF
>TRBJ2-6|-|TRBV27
CASSLAGGIYISSGANVLTF
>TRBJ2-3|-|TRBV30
CAWKLAADTQYF
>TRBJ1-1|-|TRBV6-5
CASSLGGRNTEAFF
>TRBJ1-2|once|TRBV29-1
CSGGNRTYGYTF
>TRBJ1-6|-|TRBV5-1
CASSSSTFSPLHF
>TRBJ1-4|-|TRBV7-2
CASSLGTRATNEKLFF
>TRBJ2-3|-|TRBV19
CASSIGSRSTDTQYF
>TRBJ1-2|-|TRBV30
CAWRPPGGGSGYTF
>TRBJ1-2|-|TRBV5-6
CASSLGGSNGYTF
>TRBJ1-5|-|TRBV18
CASSQNPGGALEPQHF
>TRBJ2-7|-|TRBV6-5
CASSYSGSRQYF
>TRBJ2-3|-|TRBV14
CASSRRGAIADTQYF
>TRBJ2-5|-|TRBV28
CASSFTGGQETQYF
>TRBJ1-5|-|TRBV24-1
CATSDSRDRGNYSNQPQHF